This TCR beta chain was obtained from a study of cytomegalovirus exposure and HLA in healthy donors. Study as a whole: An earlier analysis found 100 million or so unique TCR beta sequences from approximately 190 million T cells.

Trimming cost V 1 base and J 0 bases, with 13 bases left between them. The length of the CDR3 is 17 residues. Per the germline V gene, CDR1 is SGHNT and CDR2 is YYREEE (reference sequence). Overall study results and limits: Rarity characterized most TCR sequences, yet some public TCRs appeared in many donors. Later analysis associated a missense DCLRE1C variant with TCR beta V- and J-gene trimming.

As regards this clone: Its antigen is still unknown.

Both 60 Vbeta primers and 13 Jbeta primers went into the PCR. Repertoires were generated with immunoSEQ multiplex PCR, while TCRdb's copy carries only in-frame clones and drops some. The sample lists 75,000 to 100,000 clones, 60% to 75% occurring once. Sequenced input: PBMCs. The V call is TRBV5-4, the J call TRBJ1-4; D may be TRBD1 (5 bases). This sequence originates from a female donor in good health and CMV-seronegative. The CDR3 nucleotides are TGTGCCAGCAGCTTGAAAGCAGGGTTGACAACTAATGAAAAACTGTTTTTT. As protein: CASSLKAGLTTNEKLFF.